The rows below give T cell receptor beta chains drawn from one sample of a study of identical twins. TCRdb processed the 5' RACE reads anew with MiXCR; each CDR3 protein has one entry. The sample has approximately 230,000 distinct CDR3 sequences; over 12% are singletons. Sequenced material: memory (CD45RO+) T cells sorted from blood. These receptors were obtained from a woman between 18 and 29 years old in good health. CDR3s include the opening cysteine and the closing phenylalanine or tryptophan. Each record gives: V gene, D gene, J gene, clone size, CDR3 protein, CDR3 DNA. A D gene is named only where the DNA matches it firmly. Some rows mark clone size as missing; the rest say once, few, many or name a class of expanded clone.

V gene: TRBV12-3/TRBV12-4; D gene: TRBD1; J gene: TRBJ2-2; clone size: NA; CDR3 protein: CASRPGQGETGELFF; CDR3 DNA: TGTGCCAGCAGGCCGGGACAGGGTGAAACCGGGGAGCTGTTTTTT
V gene: TRBV6-5; D gene: NA; J gene: TRBJ2-3; clone size: few; CDR3 protein: CASSYRGDTQYF; CDR3 DNA: TGTGCCAGCAGTTATCGGGGGGATACGCAGTATTTT
V gene: TRBV6-2/TRBV6-3; D gene: TRBD2; J gene: TRBJ2-3; clone size: few; CDR3 protein: CASSYGGLAGRGTQYF; CDR3 DNA: TGTGCCAGCAGTTACGGGGGACTAGCGGGACGCGGTACGCAGTATTTT
V gene: TRBV5-6; D gene: NA; J gene: TRBJ1-1; clone size: NA; CDR3 protein: CASSDKKAGDTEAFF; CDR3 DNA: TGTGCCAGCAGTGACAAAAAAGCAGGGGACACTGAAGCTTTCTTT
V gene: TRBV6-2/TRBV6-3; D gene: NA; J gene: TRBJ1-1; clone size: NA; CDR3 protein: CASSYGRMNTEAFF; CDR3 DNA: TGTGCCAGCAGTTACGGGCGGATGAACACTGAAGCTTTCTTT
V gene: TRBV24-1; D gene: TRBD1; J gene: TRBJ2-5; clone size: once; CDR3 protein: CATSESGQGIQETQYF; CDR3 DNA: TGTGCCACCAGTGAAAGCGGACAGGGGATCCAAGAGACCCAGTACTTC
V gene: TRBV6-4; D gene: NA; J gene: TRBJ2-6; clone size: many; CDR3 protein: CASSDGSGANVLTF; CDR3 DNA: TGTGCCAGCAGTGACGGCTCTGGGGCCAACGTCCTGACTTTC
V gene: TRBV20-1; D gene: TRBD2; J gene: TRBJ2-3; clone size: few; CDR3 protein: CSASSTLYPGGDGRTQYF; CDR3 DNA: TGCAGTGCTAGCTCCACCTTATACCCGGGGGGGGACGGCCGTACGCAGTATTTT
V gene: TRBV13; D gene: NA; J gene: TRBJ2-5; clone size: few; CDR3 protein: CASSVYQETQYF; CDR3 DNA: TGTGCCAGCAGCGTCTACCAAGAGACCCAGTACTTC
V gene: TRBV5-1; D gene: NA; J gene: TRBJ1-1; clone size: NA; CDR3 protein: CASSYRDTRRTEAFF; CDR3 DNA: TGCGCCAGCAGCTATAGGGACACCAGACGGACTGAAGCTTTCTTT
V gene: TRBV12-3/TRBV12-4; D gene: TRBD1; J gene: TRBJ2-3; clone size: few; CDR3 protein: CASSSRGRTDTQYF; CDR3 DNA: TGTGCCAGCAGTTCCAGGGGGCGCACAGATACGCAGTATTTT
V gene: TRBV6-6; D gene: NA; J gene: TRBJ1-4; clone size: many; CDR3 protein: CASSYDGEKLFF; CDR3 DNA: TGTGCCAGCAGTTACGATGGCGAAAAACTGTTTTTT
V gene: TRBV20-1; D gene: TRBD2; J gene: TRBJ2-3; clone size: few; CDR3 protein: CSAKSLAGGSSTDTQYF; CDR3 DNA: TGCAGTGCTAAGTCACTAGCGGGGGGCTCAAGCACAGATACGCAGTATTTT
V gene: TRBV7-2; D gene: TRBD2; J gene: TRBJ2-3; clone size: many; CDR3 protein: CASSPSGRAADTQYF; CDR3 DNA: TGTGCCAGCAGCCCGAGCGGGAGGGCCGCAGATACGCAGTATTTT
V gene: TRBV7-8; D gene: NA; J gene: TRBJ2-1; clone size: few; CDR3 protein: CASSPGPNNNEQFF; CDR3 DNA: TGTGCCAGCAGTCCCGGGCCGAACAACAATGAGCAGTTCTTC
V gene: TRBV12-3/TRBV12-4; D gene: NA; J gene: TRBJ2-7; clone size: NA; CDR3 protein: CASSFNKVEQYF; CDR3 DNA: TGTGCCAGCAGTTTTAATAAAGTTGAGCAGTACTTC
V gene: TRBV7-9; D gene: NA; J gene: TRBJ1-5; clone size: NA; CDR3 protein: CASSSAGGRNQPQHF; CDR3 DNA: TGTGCCAGCAGCTCCGCCGGGGGCCGTAATCAGCCCCAGCATTTT
V gene: TRBV20-1; D gene: NA; J gene: TRBJ1-2; clone size: medium-sized; CDR3 protein: CSARDRGQAGWGYTF; CDR3 DNA: TGCAGTGCTAGAGATAGGGGTCAGGCCGGATGGGGCTACACCTTC
V gene: TRBV25-1; D gene: NA; J gene: TRBJ2-3; clone size: NA; CDR3 protein: CASSEYLSGSTDTQYF; CDR3 DNA: TGTGCCAGCAGTGAATATCTGTCCGGGAGCACAGATACGCAGTATTTT
V gene: TRBV20-1; D gene: NA; J gene: TRBJ1-1; clone size: NA; CDR3 protein: CSAENWGAEAFF; CDR3 DNA: TGCAGTGCTGAAAATTGGGGGGCTGAAGCTTTCTTT
V gene: TRBV3-1; D gene: TRBD1; J gene: TRBJ1-2; clone size: few; CDR3 protein: CASSRGGTGGGYTF; CDR3 DNA: TGTGCCAGCAGCCGCGGAGGGACAGGGGGTGGCTACACCTTC
V gene: TRBV12-3/TRBV12-4; D gene: NA; J gene: TRBJ2-4; clone size: few; CDR3 protein: CASSRDWKNIQYF; CDR3 DNA: TGTGCCAGCAGTCGCGACTGGAAAAACATTCAGTACTTC
V gene: TRBV12-3/TRBV12-4; D gene: TRBD2; J gene: TRBJ2-7; clone size: many; CDR3 protein: CASTPGLDSYEQYF; CDR3 DNA: TGTGCCAGCACTCCGGGACTAGATTCCTACGAGCAGTACTTC
V gene: TRBV5-4; D gene: NA; J gene: TRBJ2-5; clone size: NA; CDR3 protein: CASSALQSKETQYF; CDR3 DNA: TGTGCCAGCAGCGCGCTTCAGTCGAAAGAGACCCAGTACTTC
V gene: TRBV7-2; D gene: NA; J gene: TRBJ2-2; clone size: NA; CDR3 protein: CASSRLVRRELFF; CDR3 DNA: TGTGCCAGCAGCCGTTTAGTGCGCAGGGAGCTGTTTTTT
V gene: TRBV27; D gene: NA; J gene: TRBJ2-1; clone size: NA; CDR3 protein: CASSRGHDNEQFF; CDR3 DNA: TGTGCCAGCAGCCGAGGACATGACAATGAGCAGTTCTTC
V gene: TRBV27; D gene: NA; J gene: TRBJ2-7; clone size: NA; CDR3 protein: CASSSLTGSYEQYF; CDR3 DNA: TGTGCCAGCAGTTCCTTGACGGGATCCTACGAGCAGTACTTC
V gene: TRBV20-1; D gene: NA; J gene: TRBJ1-4; clone size: NA; CDR3 protein: CSASQGAEEKLFF; CDR3 DNA: TGCAGTGCTAGCCAAGGGGCCGAGGAAAAACTGTTTTTT
V gene: TRBV11-2; D gene: TRBD2; J gene: TRBJ2-7; clone size: NA; CDR3 protein: CASSLEVSGGVPLEQYF; CDR3 DNA: TGTGCCAGCAGCTTAGAAGTAAGCGGGGGGGTCCCCCTCGAGCAGTACTTC